One sample yielded the 9 T cell receptor beta chains listed below, sequenced in a study of cytomegalovirus exposure and HLA in healthy donors. 13 Jbeta primers and 60 Vbeta primers were used for the PCR. Here immunoSEQ multiplex PCR was the method, and the copy in TCRdb shows in-frame clones only, minus some. Of about 240,000 clones in the sample, approximately 78% were seen once. Sequencing was performed on PBMCs. These receptors were collected from a boy aged 10-17 years in good health and CMV-seronegative.

This clone was detected only a few times. The chain recombines TRBV29-1 with TRBJ1-1; perhaps TRBD1 as D (5 bases). Germline assignment: CDR1 SQVTM and CDR2 ANQGSEA. This CDR3 is 12 amino acids long. V gave up 7 bases and J gave up 4 bases, with 13 bases separating them. The CDR3 reads CSAAGPGTEAFF. As DNA, the CDR3 is TGCAGCGCCGCAGGGCCAGGCACTGAAGCTTTCTTT. The full variable domain, completed using reference TRBV29-1 and TRBJ1-1, is SAVISQKPSRDICQRGTSLTIQCQVDSQVTMMFWYRQQPGQSLTLIATANQGSEATYESGFVIDKFPISRPNLTFSTLTVSNMSPEDSSIYLCSAAGPGTEAFFGQGTRLTVV.

This clone has a single count. The rearrangement links TRBV11-2 to TRBJ2-7; D remains ambiguous. The germline V gene encodes CDR1 SGHAT and CDR2 FQNNGV. V was shortened by 5 bases and J by 3 bases, with 14 bases between the two germline ends. The CDR3 sequence is 14 residues long. CDR3 loop: CASSPRSTYYEQYF. The CDR3 DNA reads as TGTGCCAGCAGCCCCCGGTCTACGTACTACGAGCAGTACTTC.

The chain employs TRBV5-1 and TRBJ2-3; 8 bases line up with TRBD2. V lost 1 base and J lost 0; bases outside the gene matches: 10. The CDR3 runs to 18 residues. From germline, CDR1 is SGHRS and CDR2 YFSETQ. The CDR3 nucleotides are TGCGCCAGCAGCTTGACTGGGACTAGGGATTCTAGCACAGATACGCAGTATTTT. This sequence encodes CASSLTGTRDSSTDTQYF.

V and J are TRBV19 and TRBJ1-1; a weak D match, TRBD1 (5 bases). This CDR3 region has 14 residues. Trimming removed 7 bases from V and 1 base from J, with 13 bases in between. The germline V gene encodes CDR1 LNHDA and CDR2 SQIVND (reference sequence). CDR3 DNA sequence: TGTGCCAGTATTCCGGTGGGGGGGAACACTGAAGCTTTCTTT. Translation: CASIPVGGNTEAFF.

The chain has TRBV6-4 and TRBJ1-5; D is undetermined. This CDR3 contains 13 residues. Trimming left V 5 bases short and J 0 bases short, with 5 bases between. The germline gives CDR1 MRHNA, CDR2 SNTAGT. In nucleotides, the CDR3 is TGTGCCAGCAGTCTCAGTAGCAATCAGCCCCAGCATTTT. As protein: CASSLSSNQPQHF.

The V and J genes are TRBV11-3 and TRBJ1-5; D is ambiguous. Trimming cost V 5 bases and J 2 bases, with 7 bases left between them. This CDR3 is 13 amino acids long. The germline V gene encodes CDR1 SGHNT and CDR2 YENEEA. CDR3 loop: CASSLSGNQPQHF. In DNA, the CDR3 is TGTGCCAGCAGCCTTAGCGGCAATCAGCCCCAGCATTTT.

This sequence joins TRBV27 and TRBJ2-1; no reliable D call. Germline lookup yields CDR1 MNHEY and CDR2 SMNVEV (reference sequence). The V end lost 8 bases, the J end lost 4 bases, and 6 bases lay between the germline ends. The CDR3 has 11 residues. The chain's CDR3 is CASAVYNEQFF. The CDR3 DNA reads TGTGCCAGCGCGGTGTACAATGAGCAGTTCTTC.

The V call is TRBV6-4, the J call TRBJ2-2; 7 bases fit TRBD1. The germline gives CDR1 MRHNA, CDR2 SNTAGT. V dropped 8 bases and J dropped 4; count of bases not matched to a gene: 7. CDR3 size: 14 residues. The DNA of the CDR3 is TGTGCCAGCTCGACCGGACAGGCCACCGGGGAGCTGTTTTTT. This gives the protein CASSTGQATGELFF.

V and J are TRBV9 and TRBJ2-2; 8 bases match TRBD2. This CDR3 has 17 residues. V was clipped by 0 bases and J by 4 bases; unmatched bases: 8. The germline CDR1 and CDR2 sequences are SGDLS and YYNGEE. CDR3 sequence (DNA): TGTGCCAGCAGCGTAGCCCTAAGCGGGGGTTCCACCGGGGAGCTGTTTTTT. It is translated as CASSVALSGGSTGELFF.